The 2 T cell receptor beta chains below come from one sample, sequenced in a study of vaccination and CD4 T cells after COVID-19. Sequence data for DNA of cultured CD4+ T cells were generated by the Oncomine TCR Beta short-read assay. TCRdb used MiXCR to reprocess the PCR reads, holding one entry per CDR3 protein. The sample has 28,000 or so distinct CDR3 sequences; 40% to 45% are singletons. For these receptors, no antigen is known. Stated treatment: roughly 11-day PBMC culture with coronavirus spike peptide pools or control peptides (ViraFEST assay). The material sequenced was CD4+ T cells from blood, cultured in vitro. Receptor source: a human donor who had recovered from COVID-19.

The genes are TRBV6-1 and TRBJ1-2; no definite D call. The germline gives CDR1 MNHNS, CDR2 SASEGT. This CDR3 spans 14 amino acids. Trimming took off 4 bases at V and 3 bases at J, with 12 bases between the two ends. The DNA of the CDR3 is TGTGCCAGCAGTGGTTTCGGGCAGGACTATGGCTACACCTTC. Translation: CASSGFGQDYGYTF.

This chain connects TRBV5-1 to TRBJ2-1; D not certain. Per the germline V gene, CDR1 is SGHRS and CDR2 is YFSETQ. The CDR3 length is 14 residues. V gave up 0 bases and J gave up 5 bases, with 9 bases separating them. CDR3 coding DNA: TGCGCCAGCAGCTTGGGCCCCACGGACAATGAGCAGTTCTTC. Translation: CASSLGPTDNEQFF.